The source of this T cell receptor beta chain is a study of cytomegalovirus exposure and HLA in healthy donors. The PCR used 60 Vbeta and 13 Jbeta primers. Method: immunoSEQ multiplex PCR; TCRdb's copy keeps in-frame clones and lacks some. Recorded for this sample: roughly 90,000 clones. This TCR derives from a man between 50 and 59 years old in good health and CMV-seropositive. Sample: PBMCs.

This CDR3 reads CASSVGRTTGSPLHF. The CDR3 DNA reads as TGTGCCAGCAGCGTAGGGAGGACCACCGGTTCCCCCCTCCACTTT. V is TRBV9 and J is TRBJ1-6; D is undetermined. Germline V gene sequence: CDR1 SGDLS, CDR2 YYNGEE. The V and J ends lost 0 bases and 13 bases respectively, with 17 bases between them. CDR3 length: 15 residues.